This TCR beta chain is from a study of T cell repertoires in cytomegalovirus infection. The wider study: CMV infection and matching HLA type were both indicated by public TCR beta signatures.

Only a few counts were recorded for this clonotype. TCRdb re-analysed the reads in MiXCR, keeping a single row per CDR3 protein. This table has hundreds of thousands of distinct CDR3 sequences, 15% to 20% appearing once. Sample: PBMCs. The source is a human donor in good health (CMV status not recorded). Some clones in this sample may be carry-over from other donors' samples.

The CDR3 reads CSAGWTGGFPVGYTF. In DNA form, the CDR3 reads TGCAGTGCTGGATGGACAGGGGGCTTCCCCGTTGGCTACACCTTC. This rearrangement joins TRBV20-1 to TRBJ1-2; 11 positions match TRBD1. V was clipped by 5 bases and J by 7 bases; unmatched bases: 12. Looked up from germline, CDR1 is DFQATT and CDR2 is SNEGSKA (reference sequence). CDR3 length: 15 residues.